This T cell receptor (beta chain) derives from a study of blood T cells in healthy people across ages. Broader study findings: Long-lived donors had more naive CD4+ cells and higher diversity than aged donors. Samples with more naive T cells showed higher observed beta diversity.

This clonotype was seen a handful of times. Its antigen remains unidentified. Trimming cost V 4 bases and J 0 bases, with 17 bases left between them. Germline V lookup: CDR1 SGHRS, CDR2 YFSETQ. There are 18 residues in the CDR3. The second PCR ran about 6 to 11 cycles with a sample-barcoded 5' primer and J-beta primers. From the 5' RACE reads, TCRdb called clonotypes with MiXCR, one entry per CDR3 protein. The sample yields roughly 1.5 million distinct CDR3 sequences, approximately 43% seen once. The J gene is TRBJ1-6, the V gene TRBV5-1; tentatively, D is TRBD1 (6 bases). Source material: blood. This sequence originates from a woman younger than 30 in good health. CDR3 in amino acids: CASSPSGGAGSYNSPLHF. The DNA of the CDR3 is TGCGCCAGCAGCCCCAGCGGGGGCGCCGGCTCCTATAATTCACCCCTCCACTTT.